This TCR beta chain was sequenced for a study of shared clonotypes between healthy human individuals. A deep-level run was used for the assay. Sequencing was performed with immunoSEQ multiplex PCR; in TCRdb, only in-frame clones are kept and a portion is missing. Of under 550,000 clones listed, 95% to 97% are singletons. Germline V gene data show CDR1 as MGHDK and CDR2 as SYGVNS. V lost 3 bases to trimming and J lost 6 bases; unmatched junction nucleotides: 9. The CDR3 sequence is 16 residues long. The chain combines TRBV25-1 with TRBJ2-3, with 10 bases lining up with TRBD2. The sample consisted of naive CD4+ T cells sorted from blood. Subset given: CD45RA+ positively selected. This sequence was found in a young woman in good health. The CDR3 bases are TGTGCCAGCAGTGATTCCGGCCTAGCGGGAGTGGATACGCAGTATTTT. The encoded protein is CASSDSGLAGVDTQYF.